One sample yielded the 15 T cell receptor beta chains listed below, sequenced in a study of cytomegalovirus exposure and HLA in healthy donors. Primers: 60 Vbeta forward and 13 Jbeta reverse. Assay used: immunoSEQ multiplex PCR; TCRdb lists only in-frame clones, some missing. Among 150,000 to 200,000 clones listed, 75% were seen once. Sequencing was performed on PBMCs. These receptor sequences come from a male donor in good health and CMV-seronegative.

The genes are TRBV5-4 and TRBJ2-7; no clear D gene. V was clipped by 3 bases and J by 5 bases, with 6 bases between them. The germline CDR1 and CDR2 sequences are SGHNT and YYREEE (reference sequence). This CDR3 has 11 residues. CDR3: CASSSQNEQYF. The CDR3, as DNA: TGTGCCAGCAGCTCCCAAAACGAGCAGTACTTC.

V and J are TRBV2 and TRBJ2-4, with D possibly being TRBD2 (6 bases). Trimming removed 6 bases from V and 0 bases from J, with 12 bases in between. The CDR3 loop spans 15 amino acids. The germline V gene encodes CDR1 SNHLY and CDR2 FYNNEI. CDR3 bases: TGTGCCAGCAGGGGGTTCGGGGGAGCCAAAAACATTCAGTACTTC. Translating gives CASRGFGGAKNIQYF.

This clone was observed a single time. At one end the junction does not follow the germline gene, possibly because of a read error. V gene TRBV9 combines with J gene TRBJ1-2; no firm D call. The CDR3 contains 13 residues. Looked up from germline, CDR1 is SGDLS and CDR2 is YYNGEE. CDR3 bases: TGTGCCAGCAGCGTAGTAGTGGGAAGCGGCTACGCCTTC. Protein product: CASSVVVGSGYAF. Full variable domain (remainder filled in from reference TRBV9 and TRBJ1-2): DSGVTQTPKHLITATGQRVTLRCSPRSGDLSVYWYQQSLDQGLQFLIQYYNGEERAKGNILERFSAQQFPDLHSELNLSSLELGDSALYFCASSVVVGSGYAFGSGTRLTVV.

The chain is built from TRBV28 and TRBJ1-2, with D tentatively TRBD1 (6 bases). This CDR3 has 14 residues. Germline CDR1 is MDHEN and CDR2 is SYDVKM. V was pared by 6 bases and J by 8 bases, with 19 bases between. The CDR3 DNA sequence: TGTGCCAGCAGCACTAACACAGGGAGAGGAGGCTACACCTTC. This encodes CASSTNTGRGGYTF.

V is TRBV6-1 and J is TRBJ1-4, with D possibly being TRBD1 (5 bases). CDR3 size: 15 residues. Germline CDR1 MNHNS, CDR2 SASEGT. The V gene lost 10 bases and the J gene lost 5 bases, with 20 bases spanning the gap. CDR3 protein: CATDLTRASNEKLFF. CDR3 nucleotide sequence: TGTGCCACCGACCTAACCAGGGCTTCGAATGAAAAACTGTTTTTT.

The J gene is TRBJ2-5, the V gene TRBV5-6; 8 nucleotides line up with TRBD2. Germline V gives CDR1 SGHDT, CDR2 YYEEEE. There are 15 residues in the CDR3. Unmatched junction bases numbered 9, after V lost 4 bases and J lost 4 bases. The CDR3 DNA sequence: TGTGCCAGCAGCCCTCTGGCGGGGGGACGAGAGACCCAGTACTTC. This gives the protein CASSPLAGGRETQYF.

The chain employs TRBV5-1 and TRBJ1-1, with D tentatively TRBD1 (5 bases). Trimming took off 6 bases at V and 1 base at J, with 10 bases between the two ends. The germline V gene has CDR1 SGHRS and CDR2 YFSETQ. This CDR3 comprises 13 residues. The CDR3 spells CASTTTGNTEAFF. CDR3 coding DNA: TGCGCCAGCACCACCACAGGGAACACTGAAGCTTTCTTT.

V and J are TRBV21-1 and TRBJ2-5; TRBD2 is the table's D call and was not checked against the DNA. TRBV21-1 is noted as a pseudogene. CDR3 length: 15 residues. The CDR3 loop reads CASSKGGQYQETQYF. Written as DNA, the CDR3 is TGTGCCAGCAGCAAAGGAGGGCAGTACCAAGAGACCCAGTACTTC.

V usage is TRBV5-1 and J usage is TRBJ1-4; 9 bases match TRBD1. The CDR3 has 15 amino acids. J gave up 4 bases and V 5 bases, and 6 bases lay outside the gene matches. Germline V gene lookup returns CDR1 SGHRS and CDR2 YFSETQ. The CDR3, as DNA: TGCGCCAGCAGGTTATGGACAGGGGATAATGAAAAACTGTTTTTT. It codes for CASRLWTGDNEKLFF.

The chain carries TRBV9 and TRBJ2-1; TRBD2 matches 11 bases. Germline-derived CDR1 and CDR2 are SGDLS and YYNGEE. The V gene end was trimmed by 0 bases and the J gene end by 7 bases; junction bases not matched to a gene: 3. The CDR3 loop spans 15 amino acids. The CDR3 DNA is TGTGCCAGCAGCGTAGAGACTAGCGGGACGAATGAGCAGTTCTTC. It is translated as CASSVETSGTNEQFF.

V is TRBV9 and J is TRBJ2-3; D is ambiguous. V lost 0 bases, J lost 2 bases, and 4 bases lay in between. Germline CDR1 and CDR2: SGDLS and YYNGEE. This CDR3 is 13 amino acids long. The CDR3 bases are TGTGCCAGCAGCGTAGCAGTCACAGATACGCAGTATTTT. This translates into CASSVAVTDTQYF. Based on the CDR3 plus reference TRBV9 and TRBJ2-3, the full variable domain is DSGVTQTPKHLITATGQRVTLRCSPRSGDLSVYWYQQSLDQGLQFLIQYYNGEERAKGNILERFSAQQFPDLHSELNLSSLELGDSALYFCASSVAVTDTQYFGPGTRLTVL.

The table lists this clone with a few counts. The gene calls are TRBV27 and TRBJ2-7; D uncertain. Germline V lookup: CDR1 MNHEY, CDR2 SMNVEV (reference sequence). The V end was cut by 4 bases, the J end by 2 bases, with 12 bases between. CDR3 size: 14 residues. CDR3 in amino acids: CASSYAGTAYEQYF. The CDR3 DNA reads TGTGCCAGCAGTTATGCAGGCACGGCCTACGAGCAGTACTTC.

The chain recombines TRBV19 with TRBJ1-4, with D maybe TRBD1 (6 bases). V was cut by 7 bases and J by 7 bases, with 13 bases left in between. Germline values: CDR1 LNHDA, CDR2 SQIVND (reference sequence). This CDR3 has 13 residues. The CDR3 nucleotides read TGTGCCAGTAAAAGACAGGTTGGTGAAAAACTGTTTTTT. The encoded protein is CASKRQVGEKLFF.

The V call is TRBV7-2, the J call TRBJ2-5; 12 bases are shared with TRBD2. The CDR3 length is 14 residues. The germline V gene has CDR1 SGHTA and CDR2 FQGNSA. Trimming at V came to 8 bases and at J to 7 bases, leaving 8 bases not matched to a gene. The chain's CDR3 is CASGLAGPSGTQYF. The CDR3 DNA reads as TGTGCCAGCGGACTAGCGGGACCATCAGGGACCCAGTACTTC.

The chain recombines TRBV6-6 with TRBJ2-1; 10 nucleotides match TRBD2. This CDR3 spans 15 amino acids. The trim removed 3 bases at V and 9 bases at J, leaving 8 bases unmatched. Germline V lookup: CDR1 MNHNY, CDR2 SVGAGI (reference sequence). CDR3 nucleotide sequence: TGTGCCAGCAGTTATCCCCAGCGGGGGGGGAGTGAGCAGTTCTTC. Translating it yields CASSYPQRGGSEQFF.